This T cell receptor beta chain was retrieved from a study of T cell responses to AZD1222 COVID-19 vaccine (TCRdb year 2021). Context from the whole study: Because spike-specific TCR depth and breadth did not differ between the two schedules, AZD1222 recipients who got a second dose at roughly 4 weeks were pooled with those who got a second dose at roughly 12 weeks. TCR sequencing covered more than 230 trial participants: 207 given two doses of AZD1222 and about 26 given two doses of MenACWY control vaccine. Trial participants were enrolled by age into subgroups of 18-55, 56-69 and 70-plus years, and about 150, 27 and 61 TCR-sequenced participants, respectively, were included in these subgroups. Beyond this particular receptor, the publication reports: Conclusions about previously exposed vaccinees are limited, since just a handful of AZD1222 recipients were seropositive for SARS-CoV-2 at baseline. The 56-69-year group was small, and its depth increase did not reach significance, likely because of low power. A significant rise in spike-specific TCR breadth and depth was observed after two AZD1222 doses relative to day 0 and relative to MenACWY recipients. No day 14 peak-response samples were available, so repertoires were characterized only after the peak T cell response. Nearly half of unique spike-specific TCRs reportedly recognized epitopes outside regions mutated in the B.1.351 and B.1.1.7 variants. Vaccine-associated CD4 TCRs spanned the whole spike protein, with dominant responses in regions 160-218 and 743-854. Most participants were white British and females outnumbered males, and the authors suggested that clonal diversity may have been underestimated.

The label giving this sample's time point can be read as: baseline before first vaccination. Vaccinee samples were obtained from the UK trials COV001 and COV002, which included a single-blind randomized controlled phase 2/3 trial of AZD1222 (ChAdOx1 nCoV-19) in healthy adults. For TCRbeta chain sequencing, PBMC samples from trial participants were taken at day 0 and at day 28 after the second dose. The CDR3 regions of human TCRbeta chains were subjected to immunosequencing. The authors' analysis ran thus. TCRs in the repertoires were matched against a reference library of SARS-CoV-2-specific TCRs that had been generated with the MIRA antigen-specificity platform. Breadth meant the fraction of unique TCRs that were SARS-CoV-2-associated, whereas depth meant the fraction of total T cells that were SARS-CoV-2-associated. Each spike-specific TCR was assigned to its reactive spike region and to a CD4 or CD8 class using the MIRA data. Log10-transformed breadth and depth values were compared by one-way ANOVA with Sidak's multiple comparisons tests. The immuneACCESS repertoire file appears here via TCRdb, limited to in-frame rearrangements. These files lack a portion of the clones; in checked studies, under half of the deficit traces to unresolved V genes, and the cause of the others is not known. The V and J calls and clone size are taken from that table; D and trimming were inferred from the DNA. For this sample there are approximately 91,000 clones; over 75% appear just once. Together, the top ten hold 13% of the sample.

Counted from cysteine to phenylalanine, this CDR3 has 13 amino acids. Only the CDR3 region is kept as DNA, spanning 39 bases read in frame from base 1. After removal of 3 bases from V and 12 bases from J, the junction retains 13 bases not matched to a gene. Per the germline V gene (reference sequence), GTSNPN is the CDR1 and SVGIG is the CDR2. This clone has more than one count but fewer than ten. Its target antigen remains unknown. No much larger clone exists at a distance of one base, and base qualities are not known. The material sequenced was peripheral blood, taken on day 0 of AZD1222 vaccination. The sequence came from an adult in good health. The V gene is TRBV30 and the J gene is TRBJ1-1; 7 bases in the middle match TRBD1. The bases read TGTGCCTGGAGCGGCGGCAGGGGGAAGGTAACTTTCTTT. Translated, it gives CAWSGGRGKVTFF.